A single T cell receptor beta chain is shown here with its context. What it recognizes is unknown. Clones were read by immunoSEQ multiplex PCR, and TCRdb kept only the in-frame ones, dropping some. The repertoire holds 98,000 or so clones, with 65% to 85% as singletons. Time point meaning: after dendritic cell vaccination, including at tumor progression/relapse. Before vaccination, two weeks after the third vaccination, and at progression, PBMC were collected. These data are taken from a study of glioma-infiltrating T cells after dendritic cell vaccination. Study-wide background: Dendritic cell vaccine was injected intradermally three times, biweekly.

The CDR3 has 14 residues. V was clipped by 6 bases and J by 1 base, with 11 bases between them. Per the germline V gene, CDR1 is MNHNS and CDR2 is SASEGT. Study conclusions and caveats: Estimated pretreatment TIL content predicted outcome after dendritic cell vaccination.

The clonotype originates from a human donor with glioblastoma. Material: blood, obtained after dendritic cell vaccination. The chain links TRBV6-1 to TRBJ2-3; D ambiguous. CDR3 in amino acids: CASSPVIRTDTQYF. The CDR3 DNA is TGTGCCAGCAGCCCGGTGATACGCACAGATACGCAGTATTTT.